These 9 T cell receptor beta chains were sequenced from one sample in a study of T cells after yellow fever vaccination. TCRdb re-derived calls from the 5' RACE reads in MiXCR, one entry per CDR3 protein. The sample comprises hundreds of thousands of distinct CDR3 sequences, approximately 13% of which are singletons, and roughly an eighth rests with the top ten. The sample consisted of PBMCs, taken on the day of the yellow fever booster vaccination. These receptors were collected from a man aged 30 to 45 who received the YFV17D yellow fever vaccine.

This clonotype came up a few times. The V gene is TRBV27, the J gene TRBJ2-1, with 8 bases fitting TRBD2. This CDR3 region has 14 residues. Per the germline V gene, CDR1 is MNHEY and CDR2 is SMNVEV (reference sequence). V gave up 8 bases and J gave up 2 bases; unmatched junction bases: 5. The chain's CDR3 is CASGASGPYNEQFF. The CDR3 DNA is TGTGCCAGCGGGGCTAGCGGGCCCTACAATGAGCAGTTCTTC.

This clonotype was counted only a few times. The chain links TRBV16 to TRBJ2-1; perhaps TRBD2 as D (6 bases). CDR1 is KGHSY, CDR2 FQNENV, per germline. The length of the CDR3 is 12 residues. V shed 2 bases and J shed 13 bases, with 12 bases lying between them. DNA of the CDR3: TGTGCCAGCAGCCAAGGGGGGAGTAACCAGTTCTTC. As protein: CASSQGGSNQFF.

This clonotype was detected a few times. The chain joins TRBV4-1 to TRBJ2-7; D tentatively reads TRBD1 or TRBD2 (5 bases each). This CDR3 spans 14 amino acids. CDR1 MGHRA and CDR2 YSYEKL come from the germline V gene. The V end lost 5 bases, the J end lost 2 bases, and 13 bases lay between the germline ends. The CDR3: CASSGAGTPYEQYF. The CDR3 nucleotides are TGCGCCAGCAGCGGGGCAGGGACCCCCTACGAGCAGTACTTC.

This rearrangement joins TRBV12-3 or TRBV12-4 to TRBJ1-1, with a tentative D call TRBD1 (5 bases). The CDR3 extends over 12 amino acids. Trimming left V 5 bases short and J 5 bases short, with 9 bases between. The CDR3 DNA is TGTGCCAGCAGTCAGGGAATTACTGAAGCTTTCTTT. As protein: CASSQGITEAFF.

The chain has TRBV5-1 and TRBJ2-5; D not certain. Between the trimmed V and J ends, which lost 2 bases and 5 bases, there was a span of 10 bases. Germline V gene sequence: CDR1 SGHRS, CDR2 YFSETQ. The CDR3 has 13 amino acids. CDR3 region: CASSFPAVETQYF. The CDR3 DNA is TGCGCCAGCAGCTTTCCTGCGGTGGAGACCCAGTACTTC.

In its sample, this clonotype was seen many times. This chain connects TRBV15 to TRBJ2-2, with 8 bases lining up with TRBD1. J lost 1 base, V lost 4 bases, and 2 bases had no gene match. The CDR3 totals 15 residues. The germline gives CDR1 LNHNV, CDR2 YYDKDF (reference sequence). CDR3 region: CATSTGTGNTGELFF. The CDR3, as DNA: TGTGCCACCAGCACCGGGACAGGGAACACCGGGGAGCTGTTTTTT.

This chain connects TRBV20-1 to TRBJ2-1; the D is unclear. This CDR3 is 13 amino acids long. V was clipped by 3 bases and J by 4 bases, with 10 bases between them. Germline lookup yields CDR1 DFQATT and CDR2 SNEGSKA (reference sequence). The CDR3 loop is CSASPTEYNEQFF. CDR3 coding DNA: TGCAGTGCTAGCCCAACAGAGTACAATGAGCAGTTCTTC.

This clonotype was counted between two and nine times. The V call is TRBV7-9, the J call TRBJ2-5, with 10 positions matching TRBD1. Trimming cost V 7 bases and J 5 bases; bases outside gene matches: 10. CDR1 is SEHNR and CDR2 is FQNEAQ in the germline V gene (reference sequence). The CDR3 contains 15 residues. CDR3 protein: CASNDRDRGWETQYF. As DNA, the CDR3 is TGTGCCAGCAACGACCGGGACAGGGGCTGGGAGACCCAGTACTTC.

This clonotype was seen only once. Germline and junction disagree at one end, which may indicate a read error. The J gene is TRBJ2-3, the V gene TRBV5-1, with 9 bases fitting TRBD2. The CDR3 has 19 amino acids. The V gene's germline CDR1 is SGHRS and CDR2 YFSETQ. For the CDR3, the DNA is TGCGCCTGCAGCATCTCGACTAGCGGAACGATCGGGGCAGCAGATACGCAGTATTTT. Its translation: CACSISTSGTIGAADTQYF.